This passage covers 16 T cell receptor beta chains from one sample sequenced in a study of blood T cells in healthy people across ages. A second about 7 to 12 cycle PCR used barcoded and J-beta primers. TCRdb ran MiXCR on the 5' RACE reads and lists one entry per CDR3 protein. The sample lists approximately 350,000 distinct CDR3 sequences, over 45% occurring once. Sequenced material: blood. The receptors shown here come from a man in his 60s in good health.

This chain joins TRBV4-1 and TRBJ2-2, with TRBD2 matching over 9 bases. V shed 8 bases and J 2 bases; nucleotides not matched to a gene: 9. CDR3 length: 16 amino acids. Germline V gene data show CDR1 as MGHRA and CDR2 as YSYEKL. The CDR3 coding sequence is TGCGCCAGCTCACACCTTAGCGGGAGTAACACCGGGGAGCTGTTTTTT. It codes for CASSHLSGSNTGELFF.

The chain combines TRBV11-2 with TRBJ1-4; the D gene is possibly TRBD1 (5 bases). The CDR3 has 17 amino acids. Trimming removed 1 base at V and 8 bases at J, with 20 bases between. Germline-derived CDR1 and CDR2 are SGHAT and FQNNGV. CDR3 DNA sequence: TGTGCCAGCAGCTTAGGCGCGGCCGGGGCCGGTAACGAAAAACTGTTTTTT. It translates to CASSLGAAGAGNEKLFF. The complete variable domain, with remaining parts taken from reference TRBV11-2 and TRBJ1-4, reads EAGVAQSPRYKIIEKRQSVAFWCNPISGHATLYWYQQILGQGPKLLIQFQNNGVVDDSQLPKDRFSAERLKGVDSTLKIQPAKLEDSAVYLCASSLGAAGAGNEKLFFGSGTQLSVL.

A few counts support this clonotype. The CDR3 here is CASSLVGGTSGRSNEQFF. For the CDR3, the DNA is TGTGCCAGCAGCTTAGTGGGTGGGACTAGCGGGAGATCCAATGAGCAGTTCTTC. The rearrangement links TRBV7-6 to TRBJ2-1, with 14 bases lining up with TRBD2. The V gene end was trimmed by 1 base and the J gene end by 6 bases; junction bases not matched to a gene: 8. The germline V gene has CDR1 SGHVS and CDR2 FNYEAQ. This CDR3 is 18 amino acids long.

This clonotype was counted many times. This rearrangement joins TRBV6-1 to TRBJ2-3; TRBD2 aligns across 7 bases. CDR1 is MNHNS and CDR2 is SASEGT in the germline V gene. The CDR3 spans 15 residues. J was trimmed by 2 bases and V by 5 bases; bases with no gene match: 7. CDR3 DNA: TGTGCCAGCAGTAGCGGGACTACATCCACAGATACGCAGTATTTT. Protein: CASSSGTTSTDTQYF.

This clonotype has only one observation. The junction and the germline gene differ at one end; a read error may be behind it. This chain uses TRBV28 with TRBJ2-6, with TRBD1 as a possible D gene (5 bases). CDR3 length equals 15 residues. Germline V gene lookup returns CDR1 MDHEN and CDR2 SYDVKM. The CDR3 here is CASTIQGPGANVPTF. The CDR3 DNA is TGTGCCAGCACCATCCAGGGTCCTGGGGCCAACGTCCCGACTTTC.

The V gene is TRBV10-3, the J gene TRBJ1-1; 7 nucleotides line up with TRBD1. CDR3 length: 12 amino acids. The V and J ends lost 4 bases and 7 bases, in that order; junction bases with no gene match: 3. The germline gives CDR1 ENHRY, CDR2 SYGVKD. This chain's CDR3 is CAISAGGGEAFF. As DNA, the CDR3 is TGTGCCATCAGTGCAGGGGGAGGTGAAGCTTTCTTT.

The chain links TRBV12-3 or TRBV12-4 to TRBJ1-5; TRBD1 might be the D (6 bases). With 6 bases removed from V and 6 bases from J, the gap between germline ends came to 9 bases. The CDR3 contains 12 residues. This CDR3 is CASRGHSQPQHF. The CDR3 DNA is TGTGCCAGCAGGGGACACTCTCAGCCCCAGCATTTT.

The V call is TRBV25-1, the J call TRBJ1-6; 9 positions agree with TRBD1. Germline V lookup: CDR1 MGHDK, CDR2 SYGVNS. The CDR3 sequence is 14 residues long. The trim removed 6 bases at V and 6 bases at J, leaving 3 bases unmatched. DNA of the CDR3: TGTGCCAGCAGAGGGACAGGGAGTAATTCACCCCTCCACTTT. It yields the protein CASRGTGSNSPLHF.

This clonotype showed up just a few times. The rearrangement joins TRBV5-4 to TRBJ1-2; 9 bases agree with TRBD1. The length of the CDR3 is 13 residues. The germline V gene has CDR1 SGHNT and CDR2 YYREEE (reference sequence). J lost 8 bases, V lost 4 bases, and 6 bases had no gene match. CDR3 sequence reads: CASSLQGARGYTF. The CDR3 coding sequence is TGTGCCAGCAGCCTACAGGGGGCGCGCGGCTACACCTTC.

At least ten counts were recorded for this clonotype. DNA for the CDR3: TGTGCCACCAGTGGAGAGTTTTACGATACGCAGTATTTT. Translation: CATSGEFYDTQYF. V and J are TRBV24-1 and TRBJ2-3; D gene uncertain. The V end was cut by 5 bases, the J end by 6 bases, with 11 bases between. The CDR3 has 13 residues. Germline V gene data show CDR1 as KGHDR and CDR2 as SFDVKD.

CDR3 sequence reads: CASSVLAGTSTDTQYF. The CDR3, as DNA: TGTGCCAGCAGTGTCCTAGCGGGAACTAGCACAGATACGCAGTATTTT. The chain employs TRBV6-4 and TRBJ2-3; 9 nucleotides agree with TRBD2. Trimming removed 4 bases from V and 0 bases from J; junction bases left unmatched: 5. CDR3 size: 16 residues. The germline V gene has CDR1 MRHNA and CDR2 SNTAGT.

The genes are TRBV5-4 and TRBJ1-2; D gene ambiguous. The germline gives CDR1 SGHNT, CDR2 YYREEE (reference sequence). There are 14 residues in the CDR3. Trimming stripped 3 bases from V and 3 bases from J, with 12 bases between. Here the CDR3 reads CASSWATLDYGYTF. The CDR3 DNA sequence: TGTGCCAGCAGCTGGGCTACGTTGGACTATGGCTACACCTTC.

This chain connects TRBV7-9 to TRBJ2-7; D is possibly TRBD1 (6 bases). The CDR3 is 16 residues long. Germline V lookup: CDR1 SEHNR, CDR2 FQNEAQ (reference sequence). Trimming shortened V by 0 bases and J by 1 base, and 13 bases separated the two germline ends. The chain's CDR3 is CASSLANLGHSYEQYF. The CDR3 DNA is TGTGCCAGCAGCTTAGCGAACCTGGGACATTCCTACGAGCAGTACTTC.

J is TRBJ2-3 and V is TRBV10-3; TRBD2 agrees at 11 bases. The germline V gene encodes CDR1 ENHRY and CDR2 SYGVKD. J gave up 2 bases and V 6 bases, and 7 bases lay outside the gene matches. There are 16 residues in the CDR3. The CDR3 region has the DNA TGTGCCATCAGCGCGGGACTAGCGGAATACACAGATACGCAGTATTTT. This gives the protein CAISAGLAEYTDTQYF.

Turning to this clonotype: A read error may account for a junction end that differs from germline. The V call is TRBV12-3 or TRBV12-4, the J call TRBJ2-3; a possible D gene is TRBD2 (6 bases). CDR3 length: 16 amino acids. The CDR3 region has the DNA TGTGCCAGCCGCCCTTCTCGGGGACTTAGCACAAATACGCAGTATTTT. The encoded protein is CASRPSRGLSTNTQYF.

V usage is TRBV7-9 and J usage is TRBJ1-2, with 9 bases that match TRBD1. Trimming removed 5 bases from V and 8 bases from J; junction bases left unmatched: 9. CDR3 length: 14 residues. Per germline, CDR1 SEHNR and CDR2 FQNEAQ (reference sequence). The CDR3 DNA follows: TGTGCCAGCAGCCCCGGACAGGGGATGGAAGGCTACACCTTC. Translation gives CASSPGQGMEGYTF.